This T cell receptor (beta chain) was retrieved from a study of cytomegalovirus exposure and HLA in healthy donors. The CDR3 extends over 13 amino acids. V dropped 1 base and J dropped 7; count of bases not matched to a gene: 5. Germline V CDR1 and CDR2: SQVTM, ANQGSEA. Concerning this clone: Its specificity is unknown.

Whole-study results and caveats: Across donors, sequencing depth was assumed by presence/absence analyses to be roughly uniform. Among CMV-associated TCR beta chains, most appeared HLA-restricted in a later analysis. Sequencing probably produced one cluster of sequence variants that were highly shared. Later analysis found that TCR beta chains associated with HLA were more clonally expanded than other, equally common chains.

The PCR used 60 Vbeta and 13 Jbeta primers. Only in-frame clones appear in the TCRdb table, and some are missing; sequencing was by immunoSEQ multiplex PCR. In the table there are 200,000 to 250,000 clones, roughly 91% of which are singletons. V and J are TRBV29-1 and TRBJ2-3; 7 bases align to TRBD1. Sequencing was done on a sample of PBMCs. This TCR came from a woman between 18 and 30 years old in good health and CMV-seronegative. The CDR3 DNA follows: TGCAGCGTTGAAGGGACAGGTTGGAATACGCAGTATTTT. Its protein is CSVEGTGWNTQYF.